Presented here are 27 T cell receptor beta chains from one specimen sequenced in a study of cytomegalovirus exposure and HLA in healthy donors. PCR amplification relied on 60 Vbeta primers (plus 13 Jbeta primers). Data came from immunoSEQ multiplex PCR; TCRdb stores just in-frame clones and leaves some out. The sample records about 100,000 clones, about 80% being singletons. Sequenced input: PBMCs. Source of these receptors: a man aged 35 to 55 in good health and CMV-seropositive.

This clone was seen a few times. The chain joins TRBV4-2 to TRBJ1-2; TRBD1 aligns across 9 bases. The germline V gene has CDR1 LGHNA and CDR2 YNFKEQ. The CDR3 spans 14 residues. Germline trimming cut 4 bases from V and 7 bases from J; bases unmatched to any gene: 7. The CDR3 DNA reads TGTGCCAGCAGCCTCTCCGGGACAGGGCGTGGCTACACCTTC. The encoded protein is CASSLSGTGRGYTF.

The table lists this clone with a count of one. CDR3 sequence reads: CSVEDWSVGNTIYF. The CDR3 DNA follows: TGCAGCGTTGAAGATTGGTCAGTTGGAAACACCATATATTTT. This chain joins TRBV29-1 and TRBJ1-3; no firm D call. The germline V gene has CDR1 SQVTM and CDR2 ANQGSEA. This CDR3 has 14 amino acids. The V end lost 0 bases, the J end lost 3 bases, and 9 bases lay between the germline ends.

V and J are TRBV2 and TRBJ1-1, with a possible D match to TRBD1 (5 bases). Trimming took 9 bases from V and 1 from J, leaving 12 bases between them. The CDR3 length is 13 residues. Per germline, CDR1 SNHLY and CDR2 FYNNEI. CDR3 amino acids: CASTQGRNTEAFF. The CDR3 bases are TGTGCCAGTACCCAGGGTAGGAACACTGAAGCTTTCTTT.

The chain recombines TRBV5-4 with TRBJ2-7; tentative D call: TRBD1 (5 bases). Germline V CDR1 and CDR2: SGHNT, YYREEE (reference sequence). The CDR3 has 15 amino acids. Trimming cost V 1 base and J 5 bases, with 16 bases left between them. The CDR3: CASSLRRVVPHEQYF. CDR3 bases: TGTGCCAGCAGCTTGCGCAGGGTAGTCCCCCACGAGCAGTACTTC.

The chain couples TRBV5-1 to TRBJ2-5, with D unresolved. The CDR3 length is 14 residues. Germline CDR1 is SGHRS and CDR2 is YFSETQ. The V and J ends lost 4 bases and 4 bases respectively, with 14 bases between them. CDR3 sequence: CASSPRGSGETQYF. The CDR3 DNA is TGCGCCAGCAGCCCGAGAGGCTCGGGAGAGACCCAGTACTTC.

V gene TRBV15 combines with J gene TRBJ1-6; 10 bases match TRBD1. Germline CDR1 is LNHNV and CDR2 is YYDKDF (reference sequence). Germline trimming cut 5 bases from V and 9 bases from J; bases unmatched to any gene: 7. The CDR3 extends over 15 amino acids. CDR3 sequence reads: CATSPRTGGSSPLHF. As DNA, the CDR3 is TGTGCCACCAGCCCCCGGACAGGGGGGAGTTCACCCCTCCACTTT.

The chain employs TRBV2 and TRBJ1-6; D not certain. V was pared by 3 bases and J by 8 bases, with 8 bases between. CDR1 is SNHLY, CDR2 FYNNEI, per germline. This CDR3 is 13 amino acids long. The CDR3 bases are TGTGCCAGCAGTGAGAGCACGTATTCACCCCTCCACTTT. Translation: CASSESTYSPLHF.

The chain is built from TRBV9 and TRBJ1-5, with 8 positions matching TRBD1. Per the germline V gene, CDR1 is SGDLS and CDR2 is YYNGEE. V trimming: 0 bases; J trimming: 6 bases; junction bases outside the gene matches: 5. The CDR3 covers 15 residues. The CDR3 DNA is TGTGCCAGCAGCGTAGGGCAGGGGGCAACTCAGCCCCAGCATTTT. As protein: CASSVGQGATQPQHF.

With regard to this clone: Other DNA variants within this sample encode the same CDR3. This rearrangement joins TRBV5-1 to TRBJ2-3; unclear D gene. The germline V gene has CDR1 SGHRS and CDR2 YFSETQ. CDR3 length: 14 residues. V was shortened by 0 bases and J by 5 bases, with 10 bases between the two germline ends. CDR3 sequence (DNA): TGCGCCAGCAGCTTGGGTCAGGTAGGAGATACGCAGTATTTT. It codes for CASSLGQVGDTQYF.

This clone was counted only a few times. The chain employs TRBV27 and TRBJ1-3; 9 positions match TRBD1. CDR1 and CDR2 (germline): MNHEY, SMNVEV (reference sequence). The CDR3 extends over 16 amino acids. Unmatched junction bases numbered 8, after V lost 4 bases and J lost 4 bases. CDR3 in DNA: TGTGCCAGCAGTTCGGGACAGGGCTCTGCCGGAAACACCATATATTTT. This sequence encodes CASSSGQGSAGNTIYF.

This sequence joins TRBV4-1 and TRBJ2-1; TRBD2 is a possible D gene (5 bases). The CDR3 has 14 amino acids. In germline, CDR1 is MGHRA, CDR2 YSYEKL. With 1 base removed from V and 6 bases from J, the gap between germline ends came to 10 bases. CDR3 region: CASSQVGLANEQFF. Here the CDR3 DNA reads TGCGCCAGCAGCCAAGTGGGCCTAGCCAATGAGCAGTTCTTC.

The chain links TRBV4-1 to TRBJ2-3; 9 bases match TRBD2. Germline-derived CDR1 and CDR2 are MGHRA and YSYEKL. V shed 4 bases and J 5 bases; nucleotides not matched to a gene: 7. CDR3 length: 15 residues. The CDR3 loop reads CASSPPSGKGDTQYF. The DNA of the CDR3 is TGCGCCAGCAGCCCTCCTAGCGGGAAGGGAGATACGCAGTATTTT.

The chain carries TRBV14 and TRBJ2-1; 9 nucleotides match TRBD2. CDR1 is SGHDN, CDR2 FVKESK, per germline. The junction had 6 bases not matched to a gene; V was cut back by 4 bases and J by 5 bases. The CDR3 contains 15 residues. The CDR3 nucleotides read TGTGCCAGCAGCCGCCTGGGACTAGCCCACAATGAGCAGTTCTTC. Translation gives CASSRLGLAHNEQFF.

The chain joins TRBV19 to TRBJ1-1, with D tentatively TRBD1 (5 bases). V gave up 3 bases and J gave up 7 bases, with 9 bases separating them. The CDR3 extends over 12 amino acids. The V gene's germline CDR1 is LNHDA and CDR2 SQIVND (reference sequence). The CDR3 protein is CASSMGGIEAFF. DNA of the CDR3: TGTGCCAGTAGTATGGGGGGTATTGAAGCTTTCTTT.

The chain employs TRBV7-2 and TRBJ1-2; 7 bases map to TRBD1. Per the germline V gene, CDR1 is SGHTA and CDR2 is FQGNSA. Trimming cost V 0 bases and J 7 bases; bases outside gene matches: 2. The CDR3 covers 13 residues. The CDR3 spells CASSLATGVGYTF. As DNA, the CDR3 is TGTGCCAGCAGCTTAGCCACAGGGGTTGGCTACACCTTC.

The chain has TRBV5-6 and TRBJ1-2, with D uncertain. Germline loops: CDR1 SGHDT, CDR2 YYEEEE. The CDR3 loop spans 16 amino acids. Trimming cost V 0 bases and J 1 base, with 13 bases left between them. CDR3 protein: CASSLELAVYNYGYTF. The CDR3 DNA sequence: TGTGCCAGCAGCTTGGAGTTGGCGGTGTATAACTATGGCTACACCTTC.

The chain carries TRBV19 and TRBJ2-7; 8 nucleotides align to TRBD1. Germline CDR1 and CDR2: LNHDA and SQIVND (reference sequence). This CDR3 region has 13 residues. After removal of 5 bases from V and 7 bases from J, the junction contained 7 bases not matched to a gene. The CDR3 DNA is TGTGCCAGTAGTTCGGGACAGGTTCCGGAGCAGTACTTC. Encoded protein: CASSSGQVPEQYF.

This chain uses TRBV27 with TRBJ2-3, with D perhaps matching TRBD2 (6 bases). The CDR3 runs 14 residues. CDR1 is MNHEY and CDR2 is SMNVEV in the germline V gene (reference sequence). V lost 7 bases to trimming and J lost 5 bases, with 16 bases between them. DNA for the CDR3: TGTGCCAGCACCCCCCGCGTGGGGGGAGATACGCAGTATTTT. It specifies CASTPRVGGDTQYF.

This chain joins TRBV4-3 and TRBJ1-2, with TRBD1 as a possible D gene (5 bases). The CDR3 totals 16 residues. Trimming cost V 2 bases and J 2 bases, with 15 bases left between them. Germline V gene lookup returns CDR1 LGHNA and CDR2 YSLEER. The CDR3 sequence is CASSQNPGRGNYGYTF. The CDR3, as DNA: TGCGCCAGCAGCCAAAACCCGGGGCGGGGGAACTATGGCTACACCTTC.

The V call is TRBV5-1, the J call TRBJ2-3; TRBD2 agrees at 12 bases. The V segment lost 2 bases and the J segment 6 bases; nucleotides outside the gene matches: 1. CDR3 size: 14 residues. CDR1 is SGHRS, CDR2 YFSETQ, per germline. This CDR3 reads CASSFLAGGDTQYF. The CDR3 coding sequence is TGCGCCAGCAGCTTCCTAGCGGGAGGGGATACGCAGTATTTT.

This sequence joins TRBV15 and TRBJ1-5; maybe TRBD1 (5 bases). V lost 1 base to trimming and J lost 4 bases, with 20 bases between them. The CDR3 covers 18 residues. Germline V gene data show CDR1 as LNHNV and CDR2 as YYDKDF (reference sequence). CDR3 protein: CATSRGVRGPGGNQPQHF. CDR3 coding DNA: TGTGCCACCAGCAGAGGCGTCAGAGGGCCGGGGGGTAATCAGCCCCAGCATTTT.

This chain connects TRBV10-3 to TRBJ1-6, with TRBD1 identical over 9 bases. The V gene's germline CDR1 is ENHRY and CDR2 SYGVKD. This CDR3 contains 17 residues. Germline trimming cut 2 bases from V and 0 bases from J; bases unmatched to any gene: 2. The CDR3 nucleotides read TGTGCCATCAGTGAGACGGACAGGGGCTCCTATAATTCACCCCTCCACTTT. Protein product: CAISETDRGSYNSPLHF.

This clone was observed a few times. The rearrangement uses TRBV29-1 and TRBJ1-3; D perhaps matches TRBD1 (5 bases). The CDR3 covers 13 residues. Germline CDR1 reads SQVTM; CDR2 reads ANQGSEA. As DNA, the CDR3 is TGCAGTACGGGGGAGATCGCTGGAAACACCATATATTTT. It specifies CSTGEIAGNTIYF.

The chain recombines TRBV19 with TRBJ1-6; D may be TRBD1 (6 bases). The CDR3 covers 17 residues. CDR1 is LNHDA, CDR2 SQIVND, per germline (reference sequence). Trimming cost V 7 bases and J 4 bases, with 20 bases left between them. The CDR3 DNA follows: TGTGCCAGTACCGACCGAGCTGGACAGCTTTATAATTCACCCCTCCACTTT. Protein: CASTDRAGQLYNSPLHF. Based on the CDR3 plus reference TRBV19 and TRBJ1-6, the full variable domain is DGGITQSPKYLFRKEGQNVTLSCEQNLNHDAMYWYRQDPGQGLRLIYYSQIVNDFQKGDIAEGYSVSREKKESFPLTVTSAQKNPTAFYLCASTDRAGQLYNSPLHFGNGTRLTVT.

The chain joins TRBV5-4 to TRBJ2-1; 7 bases are a match to TRBD1. Germline CDR1 reads SGHNT; CDR2 reads YYREEE (reference sequence). J lost 9 bases, V lost 3 bases, and 6 bases had no gene match. The CDR3 is 13 amino acids. The CDR3 loop is CASSYDREGEQFF. The CDR3 DNA follows: TGTGCCAGCAGCTATGACAGGGAAGGTGAGCAGTTCTTC.

This clone appeared a single time. The V gene is TRBV27, the J gene TRBJ1-5, with TRBD1 as a possible D gene (6 bases). The CDR3 covers 15 residues. Trimming removed 8 bases from V and 1 base from J, with 15 bases in between. Germline values: CDR1 MNHEY, CDR2 SMNVEV (reference sequence). DNA of the CDR3: TGTGCCAGCCGGACAGTAATCGAGAGCAATCAGCCCCAGCATTTT. It specifies CASRTVIESNQPQHF.

The gene calls are TRBV27 and TRBJ1-6, with TRBD1 matching 11 bases. Germline V lookup: CDR1 MNHEY, CDR2 SMNVEV (reference sequence). J lost 5 bases, V lost 5 bases, and 5 bases had no gene match. The CDR3 totals 16 residues. CDR3 region: CASSPRDRGDNSPLHF. DNA of the CDR3: TGTGCCAGCAGTCCGAGGGACAGGGGGGATAATTCACCCCTCCACTTT.